This is a list of T cell receptor beta chains from one sample in a study of molecular identifiers for immune sequencing clone quantification. MiXCR was run by TCRdb on the PCR reads, yielding one entry per CDR3 protein. The sample lists some 580,000 distinct CDR3 sequences; roughly 25% were seen once. The sample comprised naive CD8+ T cells from blood, with Jurkat cell RNA spiked in. These receptor sequences come from a human donor in good health. Some libraries in this study had Jurkat cell RNA spiked in. Each CDR3 is given with its conserved first and last residue. Fields, in order: V gene, CDR3 length, clone size, D gene, J gene, CDR3 DNA, CDR3 protein. A D gene is named only where the DNA matches it firmly. Size values are once, few and many counts, or a class for expanded clones, and some rows have none.

v_call: TRBV6-2/TRBV6-3
cdr3_length: 14
clone_size: many
d_call: NA
j_call: TRBJ1-1
cdr3_nt: TGTGCCAGCAGTTATGCAGCTGGTTTGACTGAAGCTTTCTTT
cdr3_aa: CASSYAAGLTEAFF

v_call: TRBV24-1
cdr3_length: 17
clone_size: NA
d_call: TRBD1
j_call: TRBJ2-5
cdr3_nt: TGTGCCACCAGTGATTTAGGGACAGGGGACGAAGAAGAGACCCAGTACTTC
cdr3_aa: CATSDLGTGDEEETQYF

v_call: TRBV9
cdr3_length: 20
clone_size: many
d_call: TRBD1
j_call: TRBJ2-3
cdr3_nt: TGTGCCAGCAGCGTCGGACAGGGGGCTAGAATCTCGGATTTGACAGATACGCAGTATTTT
cdr3_aa: CASSVGQGARISDLTDTQYF

v_call: TRBV4-3
cdr3_length: 15
clone_size: many
d_call: TRBD2
j_call: TRBJ2-1
cdr3_nt: TGCGCCAGCAGCCAGGGACTAGCCAGATACAATGAGCAGTTCTTC
cdr3_aa: CASSQGLARYNEQFF

v_call: TRBV12-3/TRBV12-4
cdr3_length: 15
clone_size: few
d_call: NA
j_call: TRBJ1-5
cdr3_nt: TGTGCCAGCAGTTTGCAGGGAGGGGGCAATCAGCCCCAGCATTTT
cdr3_aa: CASSLQGGGNQPQHF

v_call: TRBV12-5
cdr3_length: 15
clone_size: many
d_call: NA
j_call: TRBJ2-2
cdr3_nt: TGTGCTAGTGGTTTACGGTACAGGGTCACCGGGGAGCTGTTTTTT
cdr3_aa: CASGLRYRVTGELFF

v_call: TRBV7-2
cdr3_length: 16
clone_size: few
d_call: NA
j_call: TRBJ1-2
cdr3_nt: TGTGCCAGCACCCCTACCCCGGGACCTAGTAACTATGGCTACACCTTC
cdr3_aa: CASTPTPGPSNYGYTF

v_call: TRBV7-3
cdr3_length: 15
clone_size: few
d_call: NA
j_call: TRBJ2-1
cdr3_nt: TGTGCCAGCAGCTTCGGGCCGGATAAATACAATGAGCAGTTCTTC
cdr3_aa: CASSFGPDKYNEQFF

v_call: TRBV28
cdr3_length: 15
clone_size: many
d_call: NA
j_call: TRBJ1-5
cdr3_nt: TGTGCCAGCATTAAAGACAGCTATAGCAATCAGCCCCAGCATTTT
cdr3_aa: CASIKDSYSNQPQHF

v_call: TRBV6-6
cdr3_length: 15
clone_size: many
d_call: TRBD1
j_call: TRBJ2-7
cdr3_nt: TGTGCCAGCAGCCCCGACAGGGTGGGCCCCTACGAGCAGTACTTC
cdr3_aa: CASSPDRVGPYEQYF

v_call: TRBV2
cdr3_length: 14
clone_size: NA
d_call: TRBD1
j_call: TRBJ2-1
cdr3_nt: TGTGCCAGCAGTGTAGGGGACAGGGTCGATGAGCAGTTCTTC
cdr3_aa: CASSVGDRVDEQFF

v_call: TRBV19
cdr3_length: 15
clone_size: many
d_call: NA
j_call: TRBJ2-6
cdr3_nt: TGTGCCAGTTGCTCCTGGATCTCTGGGGCCAACGTCCTGACTTTC
cdr3_aa: CASCSWISGANVLTF

v_call: TRBV3-1
cdr3_length: 17
clone_size: NA
d_call: NA
j_call: TRBJ2-1
cdr3_nt: TGTGCCAGCAGCCACCTGGCGGAGGAAAGCTCCTACAATGAGCAGTTCTTC
cdr3_aa: CASSHLAEESSYNEQFF

v_call: TRBV28
cdr3_length: 15
clone_size: few
d_call: TRBD2
j_call: TRBJ2-3
cdr3_nt: TGTGCCAGCAGAACGGCGGGGGGAAGCACAGATACGCAGTATTTT
cdr3_aa: CASRTAGGSTDTQYF

v_call: TRBV6-2/TRBV6-3
cdr3_length: 22
clone_size: few
d_call: TRBD1
j_call: TRBJ2-2
cdr3_nt: TGTGCCAGCAGTTCTCTCACCGAGGTTGCTGGACAGGGGGCAGGGAACACCGGGGAGCTGTTTTTT
cdr3_aa: CASSSLTEVAGQGAGNTGELFF